These 27 T cell receptor beta chains were sequenced from one sample in a study of graft-versus-host responses after intestinal transplantation. Sequencing was performed with immunoSEQ multiplex PCR; in TCRdb, only in-frame clones are kept and a portion is missing. The repertoire consists of about 39,000 clones, with 89% occurring once and the leading ten covering 7.1%. The starting material was PBMCs, obtained around 280 days after transplant. These TCRs come from a human patient who received an intestinal transplant, so some T cells may come from the graft donor.

This chain connects TRBV7-2 to TRBJ1-1; TRBD1 matches 7 bases. Unmatched junction bases numbered 3, after V lost 5 bases and J lost 6 bases. CDR1 is SGHTA and CDR2 is FQGNSA in the germline V gene. The CDR3 is 12 residues long. This chain's CDR3 is CASSDQGAEAFF. Written as DNA, the CDR3 is TGTGCCAGCAGCGACCAGGGGGCTGAAGCTTTCTTT.

The V and J genes are TRBV9 and TRBJ2-4, with 7 bases aligning to TRBD1. Germline V gene lookup returns CDR1 SGDLS and CDR2 YYNGEE. This CDR3 is 16 amino acids long. Trimming took 3 bases from V and 0 from J; bases not matched to a gene: 6. Here the CDR3 reads CASSEGGLKAKNIQYF. The DNA of the CDR3 is TGTGCCAGCAGCGAAGGGGGCCTGAAAGCCAAAAACATTCAGTACTTC.

The CDR3 nucleotides read TGTGCCAGCCGAGGCACAGGGGCCCTCAATCAGCCCCAGCATTTT. Its translation is CASRGTGALNQPQHF. The rearrangement uses TRBV27 and TRBJ1-5, with 7 nucleotides matching TRBD1. Per germline, CDR1 MNHEY and CDR2 SMNVEV (reference sequence). With V trimmed by 8 bases and J by 3 bases, 10 bases remained unmatched. The CDR3 runs to 15 residues.

The chain combines TRBV6-1 with TRBJ1-5; possible D gene TRBD1, 6 bases. This CDR3 has 13 residues. Germline V gene lookup returns CDR1 MNHNS and CDR2 SASEGT. V was trimmed by 5 bases and J by 8 bases, leaving 13 bases between them. The CDR3 DNA reads as TGTGCCAGCAGTTCCAGGACAGATAAGCCCCAGCATTTT. Encoded protein: CASSSRTDKPQHF.

This rearrangement joins TRBV6-1 to TRBJ1-6, with 10 nucleotides matching TRBD1. V lost 6 bases to trimming and J lost 9 bases; unmatched junction nucleotides: 8. Germline CDR1 and CDR2: MNHNS and SASEGT. The CDR3 covers 15 residues. CDR3 DNA sequence: TGTGCCAGCAGCGACCGGGACAGGGGAACTTCACCCCTCCACTTT. Its protein is CASSDRDRGTSPLHF.

This chain joins TRBV27 and TRBJ2-7; D is possibly TRBD2 (6 bases). Germline values: CDR1 MNHEY, CDR2 SMNVEV (reference sequence). V was pared by 6 bases and J by 6 bases, with 9 bases between. The CDR3 is made up of 11 amino acids. As DNA, the CDR3 is TGTGCCAGCAGGCGGGGTTCCGAGCAGTACTTC. It codes for CASRRGSEQYF.

This clone has more than one count but fewer than ten. CDR3 region: CASSFRTGRNTEAFF. CDR3 bases: TGCGCCAGCAGCTTCAGAACAGGGCGGAACACTGAAGCTTTCTTT. The chain couples TRBV5-1 to TRBJ1-1, with TRBD1 as a possible D gene (6 bases). This CDR3 has 15 amino acids. Trimming removed 2 bases from V and 1 base from J, with 12 bases in between. Germline V lookup: CDR1 SGHRS, CDR2 YFSETQ.

V and J are TRBV6-5 and TRBJ1-5; D unresolved. The CDR3 has 13 residues. V was shortened by 0 bases and J by 7 bases, with 7 bases between the two germline ends. The germline V gene has CDR1 MNHEY and CDR2 SVGAGI. The CDR3 spells CASSYSKGQPQHF. The CDR3 coding sequence is TGTGCCAGCAGTTACTCGAAGGGCCAGCCCCAGCATTTT.

The V gene is TRBV5-1, the J gene TRBJ1-4; the D gene is possibly TRBD1 (6 bases). CDR1 is SGHRS and CDR2 is YFSETQ in the germline V gene. V dropped 4 bases and J dropped 5 bases, with 15 bases sitting between them. The CDR3 consists of 15 residues. The CDR3 DNA follows: TGCGCCAGCAGCCTACAGGGAGGCGGGAATGAAAAACTGTTTTTT. The encoded protein is CASSLQGGGNEKLFF.

The chain is built from TRBV5-4 and TRBJ2-1; TRBD2 aligns across 11 bases. The CDR3 runs to 16 residues. In germline, CDR1 is SGHNT, CDR2 YYREEE (reference sequence). V gave up 2 bases and J gave up 5 bases; unmatched junction bases: 6. CDR3 bases: TGTGCCAGCAGCTTTTCAGGGGGACTAGCGGACAATGAGCAGTTCTTC. It translates to CASSFSGGLADNEQFF.

The chain employs TRBV6-5 and TRBJ1-4, with D uncertain. The germline V gene has CDR1 MNHEY and CDR2 SVGAGI. The CDR3 consists of 11 residues. Trimming removed 6 bases at V and 8 bases at J, with 7 bases between. Here the CDR3 DNA reads TGTGCCAGCAGGGACGGCGAAAAACTGTTTTTT. Amino acids: CASRDGEKLFF.

A note on this clone: Other DNA sequences in this specimen translate into the identical CDR3. The gene calls are TRBV13 and TRBJ2-2, with 9 bases that match TRBD2. V trimming: 2 bases; J trimming: 7 bases; junction bases outside the gene matches: 8. CDR3 length equals 16 residues. Germline V lookup: CDR1 PRHDT, CDR2 FYEKMQ (reference sequence). The CDR3 nucleotides are TGTGCCAGCAGCTTACTCGCGGGGGGGCCTGGCGGGGAGCTGTTTTTT. This sequence encodes CASSLLAGGPGGELFF.

The chain combines TRBV6-6 with TRBJ1-5, with unresolved D. The CDR3 extends over 15 amino acids. Trimming removed 1 base at V and 4 bases at J, with 11 bases between. In germline, CDR1 is MNHNY, CDR2 SVGAGI (reference sequence). CDR3 residues: CASSYFGLGNQPQHF. The CDR3 DNA reads TGTGCCAGCAGTTACTTCGGACTTGGGAATCAGCCCCAGCATTTT.

This clone was observed a single time. Other DNA sequences within the sample encode an identical CDR3. Here the CDR3 DNA reads TGTGCCAGCAGTTTAACGGATACGCAGTATTTT. Protein product: CASSLTDTQYF. The chain couples TRBV6-1 to TRBJ2-3, with no clear D. CDR1 is MNHNS and CDR2 is SASEGT in the germline V gene. Deletions cut 5 bases from V and 6 bases from J, with 6 bases between. The CDR3 loop spans 11 amino acids.

This chain links TRBV6-1 with TRBJ2-3; 7 positions agree with TRBD1. The CDR3 sequence is 15 residues long. The germline V gene has CDR1 MNHNS and CDR2 SASEGT. V was pared by 8 bases and J by 1 base, with 9 bases of the junction left unmatched. CDR3 DNA sequence: TGTGCCAGCGCCGGGTTAAGGGGGCGCACAGATACGCAGTATTTT. It yields the protein CASAGLRGRTDTQYF.

V and J are TRBV6-9 and TRBJ1-2; weak D call: TRBD1 (6 bases). Germline V gene data show CDR1 as MNHGY and CDR2 as SVAAGI. The CDR3 contains 15 residues. Between the trimmed V and J ends, which lost 3 bases and 8 bases, there was a span of 19 bases. The CDR3, as DNA: TGTGCCAGCAGTTACCTTAACCGTGACAGGCACGGCTACACCTTC. As protein: CASSYLNRDRHGYTF.

The J gene is TRBJ2-5, the V gene TRBV7-6; TRBD1 matches at 11 bases. The germline V gene has CDR1 SGHVS and CDR2 FNYEAQ. The CDR3 totals 16 residues. J was trimmed by 13 bases and V by 4 bases; bases with no gene match: 17. CDR3 DNA: TGTGCCAGCAGCTCGTCTGCCGGGACAGGGGGAATGAGATTGTACTTC. It is translated as CASSSSAGTGGMRLYF.

This chain joins TRBV30 and TRBJ2-5; D remains unclear. The CDR3 loop spans 12 amino acids. Germline V gene lookup returns CDR1 GTSNPN and CDR2 SVGIG (reference sequence). Trimming took 0 bases from V and 5 from J, leaving 7 bases between them. The CDR3 loop reads CAWSVLEETQYF. The CDR3 bases are TGTGCCTGGAGTGTACTTGAGGAGACCCAGTACTTC.

The gene calls are TRBV5-4 and TRBJ1-2; TRBD1 matches at 7 bases. The CDR3 length is 14 residues. Germline lookup yields CDR1 SGHNT and CDR2 YYREEE (reference sequence). V shed 4 bases and J 3 bases; nucleotides not matched to a gene: 6. Written as DNA, the CDR3 is TGTGCCAGCAGCGGAGGGGGCGCGGACTATGGCTACACCTTC. Encoded protein: CASSGGGADYGYTF. The full variable domain, rest sourced from reference TRBV5-4 and TRBJ1-2, is ETGVTQSPTHLIKTRGQQVTLRCSSQSGHNTVSWYQQALGQGPQFIFQYYREEENGRGNFPPRFSGLQFPNYSSELNVNALELDDSALYLCASSGGGADYGYTFGSGTRLTVV.

This clone has just one count. The chain uses TRBV4-1 and TRBJ2-7; the D gene could be TRBD1 or TRBD2 (7 bases each). V was cut by 0 bases and J by 0 bases, with 15 bases left in between. The CDR3 has 17 residues. CDR1 and CDR2 from the germline V gene are MGHRA and YSYEKL. The CDR3 DNA sequence: TGCGCCAGCAGCCAAGAGCAGGACAGGACTAGCTCCTACGAGCAGTACTTC. This translates into CASSQEQDRTSSYEQYF.

The V and J genes are TRBV4-1 and TRBJ1-5; weak D call: TRBD1 (5 bases). The CDR3 is 13 amino acids. Germline V gives CDR1 MGHRA, CDR2 YSYEKL. With 3 bases removed from V and 9 bases from J, the gap between germline ends came to 12 bases. The CDR3 loop reads CASSQGGGVPQHF. DNA of the CDR3: TGCGCCAGCAGCCAGGGGGGAGGGGTGCCCCAGCATTTT.

The V gene is TRBV6-1, the J gene TRBJ2-1, with 8 bases identical to TRBD1. The CDR3 runs to 14 residues. Germline V gene data show CDR1 as MNHNS and CDR2 as SASEGT. J was trimmed by 7 bases and V by 2 bases; bases with no gene match: 4. CDR3 protein: CASSEPGQGNEQFF. Here the CDR3 DNA reads TGTGCCAGCAGTGAACCCGGACAGGGAAATGAGCAGTTCTTC.

There are a few counts of this clone. This rearrangement joins TRBV5-1 to TRBJ2-7; 10 nucleotides agree with TRBD1. In germline, CDR1 is SGHRS, CDR2 YFSETQ. The CDR3 loop spans 14 amino acids. Trimming took 2 bases from V and 6 from J; bases not matched to a gene: 5. The CDR3 loop is CASSFGQGEGEQYF. The CDR3 DNA reads as TGCGCCAGCAGCTTCGGACAGGGGGAGGGCGAGCAGTACTTC.

The count of this clone is one. J is TRBJ1-4 and V is TRBV2; possible D gene TRBD1, 6 bases. CDR1 is SNHLY, CDR2 FYNNEI, per germline. The CDR3 has 15 residues. V was pared by 2 bases and J by 8 bases, with 15 bases between. The DNA for the CDR3 is TGTGCCAGCAGTGAACTTAACAGGGACACCGAAAAACTGTTTTTT. Protein sequence: CASSELNRDTEKLFF.

This clone was counted only a few times. The CDR3 reads CASSYGSYYGYTF. CDR3 in DNA: TGTGCCAGCAGCTACGGCTCCTACTATGGCTACACCTTC. The chain combines TRBV7-3 with TRBJ1-2, with D unresolved. The germline V gene has CDR1 SGHTA and CDR2 FQGTGA. The CDR3 has 13 residues. The V end lost 4 bases, the J end lost 3 bases, and 9 bases lay between the germline ends.

The V call is TRBV4-1, the J call TRBJ2-5; 7 nucleotides align to TRBD1. Trimming at V came to 1 base and at J to 6 bases, leaving 5 bases not matched to a gene. Germline V lookup: CDR1 MGHRA, CDR2 YSYEKL. This CDR3 contains 14 residues. In DNA form, the CDR3 reads TGCGCCAGCAGCCAAGGCAGGGACAGACAGACCCAGTACTTC. It is translated as CASSQGRDRQTQYF.

This rearrangement joins TRBV6-1 to TRBJ1-4, with 9 positions matching TRBD1. The CDR3 is 15 amino acids. Germline V gene lookup returns CDR1 MNHNS and CDR2 SASEGT. After removal of 1 base from V and 8 bases from J, the junction contained 5 bases not matched to a gene. CDR3 sequence: CASSEGGQGGEKLFF. In nucleotides, the CDR3 is TGTGCCAGCAGTGAAGGGGGACAGGGAGGGGAAAAACTGTTTTTT.